The rows below give T cell receptor beta chains drawn from one sample of a study of blood T cells in healthy people across ages. TCRdb re-called the 5' RACE reads with MiXCR, one entry per CDR3 protein. The sample lists fewer than 1,000,000 distinct CDR3 sequences; 46% were seen once. The sample consisted of blood. The receptors come from a man at least 80 years old in good health. Each CDR3 is given with its conserved first and last residue. The order of the fields is V gene, clone size, D gene, J gene, CDR3 protein, CDR3 DNA. A D gene is named only where the DNA matches it firmly. Size is stated for part of the rows, as once, few or many counts, or as a class when the clone is expanded.

V gene: TRBV20-1; clone size: NA; D gene: TRBD1; J gene: TRBJ2-1; CDR3 protein: CSGTGERTYNEQFF; CDR3 DNA: TGCAGTGGCACAGGGGAACGTACCTACAATGAGCAGTTCTTC
V gene: TRBV12-3/TRBV12-4; clone size: once; D gene: NA; J gene: TRBJ2-3; CDR3 protein: CAGSGDRRDTQYF; CDR3 DNA: TGTGCCGGCAGCGGGGACAGGCGGGATACGCAGTATTTT
V gene: TRBV28; clone size: NA; D gene: NA; J gene: TRBJ2-7; CDR3 protein: CASSIPGYHEQYF; CDR3 DNA: TGTGCCAGCAGTATCCCAGGGTATCACGAGCAGTACTTC
V gene: TRBV20-1; clone size: few; D gene: NA; J gene: TRBJ2-7; CDR3 protein: CSARDLTVHPYEQYF; CDR3 DNA: TGCAGTGCTAGAGATCTGACAGTCCATCCCTACGAGCAGTACTTC
V gene: TRBV10-3; clone size: NA; D gene: TRBD2; J gene: TRBJ2-5; CDR3 protein: CAISEAAGEGETQYF; CDR3 DNA: TGTGCCATCAGTGAGGCAGCGGGAGAAGGTGAGACCCAGTACTTC
V gene: TRBV6-1; clone size: few; D gene: TRBD1; J gene: TRBJ1-1; CDR3 protein: CASSQLPGQGLVAFF; CDR3 DNA: TGTGCCAGCAGCCAGCTCCCGGGACAGGGCCTGGTAGCTTTCTTT
V gene: TRBV20-1; clone size: NA; D gene: TRBD2; J gene: TRBJ2-1; CDR3 protein: CSADGLAGVNEQFF; CDR3 DNA: TGCAGTGCTGATGGACTAGCGGGAGTAAATGAGCAGTTCTTC
V gene: TRBV25-1; clone size: NA; D gene: NA; J gene: TRBJ2-3; CDR3 protein: CASSGDFPSTDTQYF; CDR3 DNA: TGTGCCAGCAGTGGGGACTTTCCTAGCACAGATACGCAGTATTTT
V gene: TRBV19; clone size: few; D gene: TRBD1; J gene: TRBJ1-6; CDR3 protein: CASSMQGQGASPLHF; CDR3 DNA: TGTGCCAGTAGTATGCAGGGACAGGGTGCCTCACCCCTCCACTTT
V gene: TRBV5-4; clone size: many; D gene: NA; J gene: TRBJ2-3; CDR3 protein: CASSSLADTDTQYF; CDR3 DNA: TGTGCCAGCAGCTCGTTAGCGGACACAGATACGCAGTATTTT
V gene: TRBV7-2; clone size: NA; D gene: NA; J gene: TRBJ2-7; CDR3 protein: CASSSVGAGYNEQYF; CDR3 DNA: TGTGCCAGCAGCTCCGTGGGAGCCGGCTACAATGAGCAGTACTTC
V gene: TRBV5-1; clone size: few; D gene: NA; J gene: TRBJ2-1; CDR3 protein: CASQEGFTNEQFF; CDR3 DNA: TGCGCCAGCCAGGAGGGGTTCACCAATGAGCAGTTCTTC
V gene: TRBV9; clone size: NA; D gene: TRBD2; J gene: TRBJ2-1; CDR3 protein: CASSAGLAGNYNEQFF; CDR3 DNA: TGTGCCAGCAGCGCGGGACTAGCGGGTAACTACAATGAGCAGTTCTTC
V gene: TRBV7-9; clone size: few; D gene: NA; J gene: TRBJ2-4; CDR3 protein: CASSSREWENIQYF; CDR3 DNA: TGTGCCAGCAGCTCACGGGAGTGGGAAAACATTCAGTACTTC
V gene: TRBV12-3/TRBV12-4; clone size: NA; D gene: NA; J gene: TRBJ1-3; CDR3 protein: CASSLRANSGNTIYF; CDR3 DNA: TGTGCCAGCAGTTTACGCGCAAACTCTGGAAACACCATATATTTT
V gene: TRBV20-1; clone size: NA; D gene: TRBD1; J gene: TRBJ1-4; CDR3 protein: CSADQGQGYANEKLFF; CDR3 DNA: TGCAGTGCGGATCAGGGACAGGGTTATGCTAATGAAAAACTGTTTTTT
V gene: TRBV6-5; clone size: NA; D gene: TRBD2; J gene: TRBJ2-1; CDR3 protein: CASSYSSSPAGERNEQFF; CDR3 DNA: TGTGCCAGCAGTTACTCGAGTTCCCCAGCGGGAGAGCGAAATGAGCAGTTCTTC
V gene: TRBV24-1; clone size: few; D gene: TRBD1; J gene: TRBJ2-5; CDR3 protein: CATLGGPFQETQYF; CDR3 DNA: TGTGCCACCCTAGGGGGCCCCTTCCAAGAGACCCAGTACTTC
V gene: TRBV11-2; clone size: NA; D gene: NA; J gene: TRBJ2-5; CDR3 protein: CASSLATGKVETQYF; CDR3 DNA: TGTGCCAGCAGCTTAGCAACGGGGAAAGTAGAGACCCAGTACTTC
V gene: TRBV20-1; clone size: few; D gene: TRBD1; J gene: TRBJ2-7; CDR3 protein: CSASRQGSGREQYF; CDR3 DNA: TGCAGTGCTAGTAGACAGGGCAGTGGTAGAGAGCAGTACTTC
V gene: TRBV27; clone size: few; D gene: NA; J gene: TRBJ2-7; CDR3 protein: CASSPVLSYEQYF; CDR3 DNA: TGTGCCAGCAGTCCCGTCCTCTCCTACGAGCAGTACTTC
V gene: TRBV10-3; clone size: few; D gene: TRBD2; J gene: TRBJ2-7; CDR3 protein: CAIRGLAAYEQYF; CDR3 DNA: TGTGCCATCAGAGGACTAGCGGCCTACGAGCAGTACTTC
V gene: TRBV7-9; clone size: many; D gene: TRBD2; J gene: TRBJ2-7; CDR3 protein: CASSLEGYGRDEQYF; CDR3 DNA: TGTGCCAGCAGCTTAGAAGGTTACGGGAGGGACGAGCAGTACTTC
V gene: TRBV11-3; clone size: NA; D gene: NA; J gene: TRBJ2-1; CDR3 protein: CASSLRQVGNEQFF; CDR3 DNA: TGTGCCAGCAGCTTACGGCAGGTGGGCAATGAGCAGTTCTTC
V gene: TRBV20-1; clone size: NA; D gene: TRBD2; J gene: TRBJ2-3; CDR3 protein: CSARVGLAGVRYTQYF; CDR3 DNA: TGCAGTGCTAGAGTCGGACTAGCGGGAGTCAGATATACGCAGTATTTT
V gene: TRBV5-1; clone size: few; D gene: NA; J gene: TRBJ2-5; CDR3 protein: CASSSPRGGRETQYF; CDR3 DNA: TGCGCCAGCAGCTCTCCTAGAGGGGGAAGGGAGACCCAGTACTTC
V gene: TRBV20-1; clone size: NA; D gene: NA; J gene: TRBJ2-7; CDR3 protein: CSALPSRGENSYEQYF; CDR3 DNA: TGCAGTGCTCTGCCCTCCAGGGGCGAAAATTCCTACGAGCAGTACTTC
V gene: TRBV12-3/TRBV12-4; clone size: many; D gene: NA; J gene: TRBJ1-3; CDR3 protein: CASTLRVGSSGNTIYF; CDR3 DNA: TGTGCCAGCACCTTGCGGGTAGGGAGCTCTGGAAACACCATATATTTT
V gene: TRBV25-1; clone size: once; D gene: NA; J gene: TRBJ1-4; CDR3 protein: CASSEAGRGTNEKLFF; CDR3 DNA: TGTGCCAGCAGTGAGGCAGGGAGGGGGACTAATGAAAAACTGTTTTTT
V gene: TRBV20-1; clone size: many; D gene: TRBD2; J gene: TRBJ2-1; CDR3 protein: CSATGTSGIVDNEQFF; CDR3 DNA: TGCAGTGCTACAGGGACTAGCGGAATTGTAGACAATGAGCAGTTCTTC
V gene: TRBV20-1; clone size: NA; D gene: TRBD2; J gene: TRBJ2-1; CDR3 protein: CSARDQGLAGVLFF; CDR3 DNA: TGCAGTGCTAGAGACCAAGGATTAGCGGGAGTTCTGTTCTTC
V gene: TRBV12-3/TRBV12-4; clone size: few; D gene: NA; J gene: TRBJ2-1; CDR3 protein: CASSLEGVTGEQFF; CDR3 DNA: TGTGCCAGCAGTTTGGAGGGGGTTACGGGTGAGCAGTTCTTC
V gene: TRBV6-5; clone size: few; D gene: TRBD2; J gene: TRBJ2-7; CDR3 protein: CASSYSSGAQTYEQYF; CDR3 DNA: TGTGCCAGCAGTTACTCGAGCGGGGCCCAAACCTACGAGCAGTACTTC
V gene: TRBV11-3; clone size: NA; D gene: NA; J gene: TRBJ2-7; CDR3 protein: CASSADSIYEQYF; CDR3 DNA: TGTGCCAGCAGCGCGGACAGTATCTACGAGCAGTACTTC
V gene: TRBV10-3; clone size: NA; D gene: TRBD1; J gene: TRBJ2-2; CDR3 protein: CAISQTGTGGDTGELFF; CDR3 DNA: TGTGCCATCAGCCAAACCGGGACAGGGGGCGACACCGGGGAGCTGTTTTTT
V gene: TRBV10-3; clone size: many; D gene: TRBD2; J gene: TRBJ2-1; CDR3 protein: CAISEGAGGTYNEQFF; CDR3 DNA: TGTGCCATCAGTGAGGGAGCGGGAGGGACATACAATGAGCAGTTCTTC
V gene: TRBV9; clone size: NA; D gene: NA; J gene: TRBJ2-1; CDR3 protein: CASSVAISYGHEQFF; CDR3 DNA: TGTGCCAGCAGCGTAGCTATCTCATACGGTCATGAGCAGTTCTTC
V gene: TRBV9; clone size: NA; D gene: NA; J gene: TRBJ1-1; CDR3 protein: CASSVRRDTEAFF; CDR3 DNA: TGTGCCAGCAGCGTTCGGAGGGACACTGAAGCTTTCTTT
V gene: TRBV7-2; clone size: NA; D gene: NA; J gene: TRBJ2-2; CDR3 protein: CASSPTPGSIGELFF; CDR3 DNA: TGTGCCAGCAGCCCAACTCCAGGGAGCATTGGGGAGCTGTTTTTT
V gene: TRBV7-9; clone size: few; D gene: NA; J gene: TRBJ2-3; CDR3 protein: CASSPTLGGGTDTQYF; CDR3 DNA: TGTGCCAGCAGCCCTACCCTAGGAGGGGGGACAGATACGCAGTATTTT
V gene: TRBV27; clone size: NA; D gene: NA; J gene: TRBJ1-2; CDR3 protein: CASRFEGGYTF; CDR3 DNA: TGTGCCAGCAGGTTCGAGGGAGGCTACACCTTC
V gene: TRBV28; clone size: NA; D gene: NA; J gene: TRBJ2-7; CDR3 protein: CASRLVGGQHYEQYF; CDR3 DNA: TGTGCCAGCAGGCTCGTAGGGGGACAACACTACGAGCAGTACTTC
V gene: TRBV7-6; clone size: NA; D gene: TRBD2; J gene: TRBJ2-1; CDR3 protein: CASSRGGAGVNEQFF; CDR3 DNA: TGTGCCAGCAGCCGGGGGGGAGCGGGAGTCAATGAGCAGTTCTTC
V gene: TRBV20-1; clone size: few; D gene: NA; J gene: TRBJ2-5; CDR3 protein: CSAGVWGNEQYF; CDR3 DNA: TGCAGTGCAGGGGTTTGGGGCAATGAGCAGTACTTC
V gene: TRBV24-1; clone size: NA; D gene: TRBD2; J gene: TRBJ2-1; CDR3 protein: CATSDFRGSGRVLRNEQFF; CDR3 DNA: TGTGCCACCAGTGATTTCCGGGGTAGCGGGAGGGTATTACGCAATGAGCAGTTCTTC
V gene: TRBV7-2; clone size: few; D gene: NA; J gene: TRBJ2-3; CDR3 protein: CASSYRSGSTDTQYF; CDR3 DNA: TGTGCCAGCAGCTATCGTAGCGGAAGCACAGATACGCAGTATTTT
V gene: TRBV7-2; clone size: NA; D gene: NA; J gene: TRBJ2-1; CDR3 protein: CASTSQGTQFF; CDR3 DNA: TGTGCCAGCACATCTCAAGGGACCCAGTTCTTC
V gene: TRBV6-1; clone size: few; D gene: NA; J gene: TRBJ2-1; CDR3 protein: CASSERDKSNEQFF; CDR3 DNA: TGTGCCAGCAGTGAGAGGGACAAGTCCAATGAGCAGTTCTTC
V gene: TRBV28; clone size: NA; D gene: TRBD1; J gene: TRBJ2-1; CDR3 protein: CASSSLGDRGYNEQFF; CDR3 DNA: TGTGCCAGTAGTAGCTTAGGGGACAGGGGATACAATGAGCAGTTCTTC
V gene: TRBV20-1; clone size: once; D gene: TRBD1; J gene: TRBJ1-1; CDR3 protein: CSARGGGGMNTEAFF; CDR3 DNA: TGCAGTGCTAGGGGGGGAGGGGGCATGAACACTGAAGCTTTCTTT
V gene: TRBV6-5; clone size: NA; D gene: NA; J gene: TRBJ2-1; CDR3 protein: CASSYSLLPHNEQFF; CDR3 DNA: TGTGCCAGCAGTTACTCATTACTTCCACACAATGAGCAGTTCTTC
V gene: TRBV9; clone size: NA; D gene: TRBD2; J gene: TRBJ2-5; CDR3 protein: CASSSGTSGFQYF; CDR3 DNA: TGTGCCAGCAGCTCCGGGACTAGCGGATTTCAGTACTTC
V gene: TRBV4-2; clone size: NA; D gene: NA; J gene: TRBJ1-1; CDR3 protein: CASSQGNPRNTEAFF; CDR3 DNA: TGTGCCAGCAGCCAAGGAAATCCTCGAAACACTGAAGCTTTCTTT
V gene: TRBV7-9; clone size: once; D gene: NA; J gene: TRBJ1-1; CDR3 protein: CANQDWNTEAFF; CDR3 DNA: TGTGCCAATCAGGACTGGAACACTGAAGCTTTCTTT
V gene: TRBV7-2; clone size: NA; D gene: NA; J gene: TRBJ2-3; CDR3 protein: CATEDHTDTQYF; CDR3 DNA: TGTGCCACCGAAGATCACACAGATACGCAGTATTTT